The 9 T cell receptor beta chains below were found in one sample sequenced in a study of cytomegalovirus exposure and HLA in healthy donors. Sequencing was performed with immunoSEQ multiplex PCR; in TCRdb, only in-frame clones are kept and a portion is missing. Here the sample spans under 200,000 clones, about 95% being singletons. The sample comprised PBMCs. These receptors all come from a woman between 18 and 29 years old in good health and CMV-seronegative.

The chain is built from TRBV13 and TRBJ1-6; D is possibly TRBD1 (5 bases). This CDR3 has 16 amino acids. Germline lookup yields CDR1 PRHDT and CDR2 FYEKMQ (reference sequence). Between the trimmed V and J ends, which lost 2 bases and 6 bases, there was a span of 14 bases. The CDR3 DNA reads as TGTGCCAGCAGCTTAAGGGGTGGGCAAACTAATTCACCCCTCCACTTT. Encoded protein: CASSLRGGQTNSPLHF.

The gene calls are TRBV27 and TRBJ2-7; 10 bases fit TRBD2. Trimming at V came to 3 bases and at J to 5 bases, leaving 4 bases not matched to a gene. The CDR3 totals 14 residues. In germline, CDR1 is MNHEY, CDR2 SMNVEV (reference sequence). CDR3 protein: CASSFASGGHEQYF. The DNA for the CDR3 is TGTGCCAGCAGTTTCGCTAGCGGGGGACACGAGCAGTACTTC.

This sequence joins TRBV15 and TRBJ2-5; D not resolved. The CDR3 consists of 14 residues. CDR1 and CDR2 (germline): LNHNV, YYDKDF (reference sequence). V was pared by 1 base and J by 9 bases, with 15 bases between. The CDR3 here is CATSRVESLGSQYF. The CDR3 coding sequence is TGTGCCACCAGCAGAGTGGAGAGCCTCGGGTCCCAGTACTTC.

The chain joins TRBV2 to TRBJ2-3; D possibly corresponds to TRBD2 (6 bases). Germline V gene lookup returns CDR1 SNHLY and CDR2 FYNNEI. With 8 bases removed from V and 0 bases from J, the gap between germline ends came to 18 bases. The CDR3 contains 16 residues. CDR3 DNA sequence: TGTGCCAGCGGGTCGGGGGTAATCATTAGCACAGATACGCAGTATTTT. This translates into CASGSGVIISTDTQYF. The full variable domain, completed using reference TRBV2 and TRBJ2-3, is EPEVTQTPSHQVTQMGQEVILRCVPISNHLYFYWYRQILGQKVEFLVSFYNNEISEKSEIFDDQFSVERPDGSNFTLKIRSTKLEDSAMYFCASGSGVIISTDTQYFGPGTRLTVL.

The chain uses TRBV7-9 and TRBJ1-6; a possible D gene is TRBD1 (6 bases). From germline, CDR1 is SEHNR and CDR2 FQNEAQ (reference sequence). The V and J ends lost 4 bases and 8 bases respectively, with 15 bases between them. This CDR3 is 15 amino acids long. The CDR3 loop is CASSSERTVDSPLHF. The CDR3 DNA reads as TGTGCCAGCAGCTCTGAACGGACAGTGGATTCACCCCTCCACTTT.

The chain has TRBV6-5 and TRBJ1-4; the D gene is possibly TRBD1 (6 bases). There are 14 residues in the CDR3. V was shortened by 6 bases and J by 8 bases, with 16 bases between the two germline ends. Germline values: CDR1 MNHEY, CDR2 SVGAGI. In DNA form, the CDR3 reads TGTGCCAGCAGACGAAACAGGGTCGAAGAAAAACTGTTTTTT. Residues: CASRRNRVEEKLFF.

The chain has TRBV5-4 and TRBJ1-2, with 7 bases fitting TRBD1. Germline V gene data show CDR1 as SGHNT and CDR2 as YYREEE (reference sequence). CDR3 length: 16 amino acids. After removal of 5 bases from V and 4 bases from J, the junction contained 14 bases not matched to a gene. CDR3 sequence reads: CASSTPNRGGGYGYTF. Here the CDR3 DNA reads TGTGCCAGCAGTACCCCAAACAGGGGAGGCGGCTATGGCTACACCTTC. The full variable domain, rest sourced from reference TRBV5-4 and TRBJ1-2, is ETGVTQSPTHLIKTRGQQVTLRCSSQSGHNTVSWYQQALGQGPQFIFQYYREEENGRGNFPPRFSGLQFPNYSSELNVNALELDDSALYLCASSTPNRGGGYGYTFGSGTRLTVV.

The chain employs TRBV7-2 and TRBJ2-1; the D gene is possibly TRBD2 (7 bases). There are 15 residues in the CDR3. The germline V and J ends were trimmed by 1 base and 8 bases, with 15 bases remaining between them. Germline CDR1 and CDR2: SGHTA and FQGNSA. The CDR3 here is CASSLVGGARDEQFF. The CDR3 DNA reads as TGTGCCAGCAGCTTAGTTGGGGGGGCCCGGGATGAGCAGTTCTTC. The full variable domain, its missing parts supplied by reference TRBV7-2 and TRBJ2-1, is GAGVSQSPSNKVTEKGKDVELRCDPISGHTALYWYRQSLGQGLEFLIYFQGNSAPDKSGLPSDRFSAERTGGSVSTLTIQRTQQEDSAVYLCASSLVGGARDEQFFGPGTRLTVL.

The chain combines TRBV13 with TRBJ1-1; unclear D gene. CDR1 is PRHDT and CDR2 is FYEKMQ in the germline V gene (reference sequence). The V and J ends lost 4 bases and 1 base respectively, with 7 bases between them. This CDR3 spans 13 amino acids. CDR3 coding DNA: TGTGCCAGCAGCTCAAACAGGAACACTGAAGCTTTCTTT. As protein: CASSSNRNTEAFF.